This paragraph reports one TCR beta chain. The data were taken from a study of blood T cell repertoires in COVID-19. Measured with immunoSEQ multiplex PCR; TCRdb has only the in-frame clones, and not every one. This sample has tens of thousands of clones, with 55% to 80% found just once. CDR3 length: 17 residues. The ends were cut back, 3 bases at V and 0 bases at J, with 15 bases in the middle. Germline assignment: CDR1 MGHRA and CDR2 YSYEKL. The receptor was isolated from a woman aged 55-70 years in a cohort sampled during active or convalescent COVID-19. J is TRBJ1-3 and V is TRBV4-1, with a weak D call TRBD1 (5 bases). Material for sequencing was peripheral blood. The CDR3 DNA is TGCGCCAGCAGCCACGCACAACAGGCTGACTCTGGAAACACCATATATTTT. Protein: CASSHAQQADSGNTIYF.